A selection of T cell receptor beta chains follows, all from one sample in a study of T cell responses to AZD1222 COVID-19 vaccine. Profiling relied on immunoSEQ multiplex PCR, and the TCRdb table lists in-frame clones only, not all of them. The data contain roughly 180,000 clones, 94% of them singletons. The sequenced sample was peripheral blood, obtained 28 days after the second AZD1222 dose. The origin of the receptors is an adult who received the AZD1222 COVID-19 vaccine. Each CDR3 is given with its conserved first and last residue.

v_call cdr3_length cdr3_aa
TRBV2 15 CASRTWSSYNSPLHF
TRBV28 15 CASSSPGMANYGYTF
TRBV6-5 14 CASKQGLDYNEQFF
TRBV19 14 CASSPDRGSEKLFF
TRBV5-8 12 CASSVRGLGEFF
TRBV5-1 13 CASSLDRGGELFF
TRBV6-6 13 CASTIAGRTEAFF
TRBV5-8 14 CASSPGRPGETQYF
TRBV19 13 CASSIVGGTEAFF
TRBV5-4 16 CASSFGQGPSGNEQFF
TRBV5-4 14 CASSSGGYNQPQHF
TRBV10-3 11 CAISETYEQYF
TRBV28 16 CASSRQGALGNQPQHF
TRBV11-2 13 CASSRQIQETQYF
TRBV19 14 CASSSGKGNQPQHF
TRBV5-1 15 CASRPGGAGADTQYF
TRBV19 14 CASNLGEFHGELFF
TRBV2 13 CASSGRTNQPQHF
TRBV5-1 13 CASSLAGGYGYTF
TRBV5-1 15 CASSSSSTGNYGYTF
TRBV5-6 15 CASSLGPPTYNEQFF
TRBV4-1 18 CASSLQMGGGSTGNTIYF
TRBV4-1 20 CASSQSVQGEYSSYNSPLHF
TRBV27 13 CASSYSVSNEQFF
TRBV7-8 13 CASSRGRNEKLFF
TRBV28 16 CASSARGQGENQPQHF
TRBV30 13 CAWRTRSTDTQYF